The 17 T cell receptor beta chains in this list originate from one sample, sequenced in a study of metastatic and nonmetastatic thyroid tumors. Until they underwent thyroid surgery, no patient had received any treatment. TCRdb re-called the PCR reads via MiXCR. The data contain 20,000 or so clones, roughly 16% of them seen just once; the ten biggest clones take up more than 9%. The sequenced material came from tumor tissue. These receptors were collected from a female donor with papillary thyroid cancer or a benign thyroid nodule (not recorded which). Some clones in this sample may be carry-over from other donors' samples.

The CDR3 sequence: CATSRVWEPSGANVLTF. In nucleotides, the CDR3 is TGTGCCACCAGCAGAGTCTGGGAGCCCTCTGGGGCCAACGTCCTGACTTTC. The genes are TRBV15 and TRBJ2-6, with D possibly matching TRBD2 (5 bases). Germline V lookup: CDR1 LNHNV, CDR2 YYDKDF (reference sequence). V dropped 1 base and J dropped 0 bases, with 10 bases sitting between them. This CDR3 comprises 17 residues.

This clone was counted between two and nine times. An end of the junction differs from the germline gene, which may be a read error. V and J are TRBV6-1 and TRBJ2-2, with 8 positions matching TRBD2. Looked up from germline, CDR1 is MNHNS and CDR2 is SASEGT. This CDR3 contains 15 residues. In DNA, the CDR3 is TGTGCCAGCAGATCCGGGGGGGCGGTCACCGTGGAGCTTTTTTTT. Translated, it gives CASRSGGAVTVELFF.

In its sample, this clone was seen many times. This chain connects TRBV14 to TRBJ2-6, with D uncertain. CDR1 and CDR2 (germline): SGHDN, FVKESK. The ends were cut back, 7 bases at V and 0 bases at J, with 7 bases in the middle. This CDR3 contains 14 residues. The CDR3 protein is CASKSDSGANVLTF. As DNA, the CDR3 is TGTGCCAGCAAGTCCGACTCTGGGGCCAACGTCCTGACTTTC.

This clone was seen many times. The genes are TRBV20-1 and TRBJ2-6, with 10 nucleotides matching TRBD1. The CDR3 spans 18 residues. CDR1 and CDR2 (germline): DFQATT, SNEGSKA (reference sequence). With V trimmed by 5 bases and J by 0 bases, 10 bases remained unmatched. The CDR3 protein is CSALPDRGNFSGANVLTF. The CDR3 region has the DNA TGCAGTGCTCTTCCGGACAGGGGGAACTTCTCTGGGGCCAACGTCCTGACTTTC.

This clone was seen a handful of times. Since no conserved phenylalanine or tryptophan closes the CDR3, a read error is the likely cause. The CDR3 region has the DNA TGTGCCAGCAGCCTCGACAGAGGCTATGGCTACACCCTC. Amino acids: CASSLDRGYGYTL. The chain recombines TRBV27 with TRBJ1-2; a weak D match, TRBD1 (5 bases). Germline V lookup: CDR1 MNHEY, CDR2 SMNVEV (reference sequence). CDR3 length: 13 amino acids. V was shortened by 6 bases and J by 4 bases, with 12 bases between the two germline ends.

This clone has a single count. The CDR3 region is CASSPSRLPWNNEQFF. The CDR3 region has the DNA TGTGCCAGCAGCCCAAGCCGCCTACCGTGGAACAATGAGCAGTTCTTC. The chain carries TRBV11-2 and TRBJ2-1; D not certain. The germline V and J ends were trimmed by 5 bases and 5 bases, with 19 bases remaining between them. CDR1 and CDR2 (germline): SGHAT, FQNNGV. CDR3 length: 16 amino acids. The entire variable domain, with the rest obtained from reference TRBV11-2 and TRBJ2-1, is as follows: EAGVAQSPRYKIIEKRQSVAFWCNPISGHATLYWYQQILGQGPKLLIQFQNNGVVDDSQLPKDRFSAERLKGVDSTLKIQPAKLEDSAVYLCASSPSRLPWNNEQFFGPGTRLTVL.

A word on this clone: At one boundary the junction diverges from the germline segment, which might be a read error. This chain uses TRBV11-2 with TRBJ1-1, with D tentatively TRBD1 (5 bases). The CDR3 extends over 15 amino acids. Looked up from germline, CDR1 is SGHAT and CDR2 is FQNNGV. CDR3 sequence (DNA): TGTGCCAACAGCCCCACACAGGTCCTGGACACTGAAGCTTTCTTT. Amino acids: CANSPTQVLDTEAFF.

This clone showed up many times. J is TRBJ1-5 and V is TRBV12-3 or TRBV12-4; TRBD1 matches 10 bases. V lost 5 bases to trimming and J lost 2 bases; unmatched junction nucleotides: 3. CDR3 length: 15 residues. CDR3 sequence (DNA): TGTGCCAGCAGTAAGACAGGGGGCGGCAATCAGCCCCAGCATTTT. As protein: CASSKTGGGNQPQHF.

This CDR3 is CASRAPRPAVNYGYTF. CDR3 DNA: TGTGCCAGCAGGGCACCGAGACCGGCGGTAAACTATGGCTACACCTTC. The chain has TRBV2 and TRBJ1-2; D unclear. The V gene's germline CDR1 is SNHLY and CDR2 FYNNEI. Trimming left V 6 bases short and J 2 bases short, with 19 bases between. The CDR3 is 16 residues long.

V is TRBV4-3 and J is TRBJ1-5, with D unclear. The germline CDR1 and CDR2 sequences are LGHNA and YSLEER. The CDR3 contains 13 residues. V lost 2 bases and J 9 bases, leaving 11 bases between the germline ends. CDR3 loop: CASSQSPGMPQHF. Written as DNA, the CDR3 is TGCGCCAGCAGCCAATCCCCCGGGATGCCCCAGCATTTT.

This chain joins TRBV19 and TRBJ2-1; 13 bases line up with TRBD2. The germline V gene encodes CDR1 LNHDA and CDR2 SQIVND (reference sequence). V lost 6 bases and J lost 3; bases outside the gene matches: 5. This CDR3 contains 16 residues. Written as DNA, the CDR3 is TGTGCCAGTAGCGACGGGACTAGCGGGATCTACAATGAGCAGTTCTTC. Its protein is CASSDGTSGIYNEQFF.

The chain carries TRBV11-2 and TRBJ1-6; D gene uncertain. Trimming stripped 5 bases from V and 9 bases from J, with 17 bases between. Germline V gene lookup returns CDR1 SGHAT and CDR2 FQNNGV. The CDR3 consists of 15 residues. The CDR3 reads CASSPAAICFSPLHF. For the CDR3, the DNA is TGTGCCAGCAGCCCCGCAGCGATTTGTTTTTCACCCCTCCACTTT.

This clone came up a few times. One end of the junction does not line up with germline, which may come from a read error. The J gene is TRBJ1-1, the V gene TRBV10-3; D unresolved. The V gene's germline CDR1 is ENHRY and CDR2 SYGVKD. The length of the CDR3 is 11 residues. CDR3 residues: CPIRQDAEAFF. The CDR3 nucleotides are TGTCCCATCCGCCAGGACGCTGAAGCTTTCTTT.

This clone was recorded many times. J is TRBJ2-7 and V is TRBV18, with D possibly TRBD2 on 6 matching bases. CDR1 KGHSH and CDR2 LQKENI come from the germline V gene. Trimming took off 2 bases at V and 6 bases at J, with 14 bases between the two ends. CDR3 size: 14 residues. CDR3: CASSPGFGGLEQYF. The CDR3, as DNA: TGTGCCAGCTCACCAGGATTCGGGGGACTCGAGCAGTACTTC.

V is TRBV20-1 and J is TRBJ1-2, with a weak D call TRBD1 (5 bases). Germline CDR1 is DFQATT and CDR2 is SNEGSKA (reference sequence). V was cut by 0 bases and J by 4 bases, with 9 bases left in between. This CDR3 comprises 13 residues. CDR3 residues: CSAREGVSYGYTF. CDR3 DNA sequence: TGCAGTGCTAGAGAAGGGGTCTCCTATGGCTACACCTTC.

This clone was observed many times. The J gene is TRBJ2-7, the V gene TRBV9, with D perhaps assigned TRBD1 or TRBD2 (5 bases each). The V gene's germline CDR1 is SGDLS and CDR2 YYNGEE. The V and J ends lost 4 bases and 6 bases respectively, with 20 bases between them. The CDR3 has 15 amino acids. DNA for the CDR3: TGTGCCAGCAGCCCCAGGATAGGGGAGACCGGCGAGCAGTACTTC. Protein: CASSPRIGETGEQYF.

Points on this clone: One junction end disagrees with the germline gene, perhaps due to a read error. Here the CDR3 reads CAISLTGTGVERLFF. CDR3 nucleotides: TGTGCCATCAGCCTTACCGGGACAGGGGTTGAAAGACTGTTTTTT. The rearrangement uses TRBV3-1 and TRBJ1-4; 10 nucleotides agree with TRBD1. The germline V gene encodes CDR1 LGHDT and CDR2 YNNKEL (reference sequence). This CDR3 comprises 15 residues.